This T cell receptor (beta chain) stems from a study of T cells in tumors and immune-related adverse events. CDR1 MGHRA and CDR2 YSYEKL come from the germline V gene. The CDR3 sequence is 16 residues long. Trimming at V came to 6 bases and at J to 7 bases, leaving 11 bases not matched to a gene. Data came from immunoSEQ multiplex PCR; TCRdb stores just in-frame clones and leaves some out. The table shows about 22,000 clones, with around 90% occurring only once. The rearrangement joins TRBV4-1 to TRBJ2-1; 11 nucleotides align to TRBD1. Sequencing was performed on lymph node tissue, taken from a patient treated with anti-PD-1 therapy. The receptor's source is a female donor with metastatic renal cell carcinoma. As DNA, the CDR3 is TGCGCCAGCAGTTATACCGGGACAGGGGGTATTAATGAGCAGTTCTTC. It yields the protein CASSYTGTGGINEQFF.